The 23 T cell receptor beta chains presented below share a single source sample, sequenced in a study of control samples from healthy donors and cancer patients. Assay: immunoSEQ multiplex PCR; the TCRdb copy retains only in-frame clones and omits some. In the table there are some 160,000 clones, roughly 94% of which are singletons. Sequencing was done on a sample of blood. The receptors here all came from a woman between 35 and 50 years old in good health.

The rearrangement links TRBV5-6 to TRBJ1-2, with 7 bases that match TRBD1. V trimming: 4 bases; J trimming: 2 bases; junction bases outside the gene matches: 11. Germline V gene lookup returns CDR1 SGHDT and CDR2 YYEEEE. The CDR3 spans 16 residues. The CDR3 nucleotides are TGTGCCAGCAGCCTTCTGGACAGGAGGTGGAACTATGGCTACACCTTC. Translating it yields CASSLLDRRWNYGYTF.

The chain joins TRBV7-3 to TRBJ2-3; 8 bases match TRBD1. The CDR3 has 17 amino acids. Germline CDR1 SGHTA, CDR2 FQGTGA. The ends lost 2 bases at V and 2 bases at J; junction bases unmatched: 9. CDR3: CASSLGPRGRITDTQYF. The DNA for the CDR3 is TGTGCCAGCAGCTTAGGGCCCAGGGGGCGTATCACAGATACGCAGTATTTT.

The rearrangement uses TRBV6-5 and TRBJ2-1, with TRBD2 matching over 11 bases. The ends lost 5 bases at V and 3 bases at J; junction bases unmatched: 3. The germline V gene encodes CDR1 MNHEY and CDR2 SVGAGI. The CDR3 has 15 amino acids. The CDR3 DNA is TGTGCCAGCAGTACCGGGACTAGCGGCTACAATGAGCAGTTCTTC. Translation: CASSTGTSGYNEQFF.

This sequence joins TRBV7-2 and TRBJ2-7; TRBD2 might be the D (6 bases). Trimming cost V 4 bases and J 3 bases, with 19 bases left between them. The CDR3 runs 16 residues. Looked up from germline, CDR1 is SGHTA and CDR2 is FQGNSA. The CDR3 sequence: CASSSRRSGPLYEQYF. The CDR3 nucleotides read TGTGCCAGCAGCTCCCGCCGGAGCGGGCCGCTCTACGAGCAGTACTTC.

The chain's CDR3 is CASSRQGAGTEAFF. CDR3 DNA sequence: TGTGCCAGCAGCCGACAGGGGGCGGGCACTGAAGCTTTCTTT. This chain uses TRBV6-5 with TRBJ1-1; TRBD1 aligns across 10 bases. The germline V gene encodes CDR1 MNHEY and CDR2 SVGAGI. The CDR3 consists of 14 residues. Trimming took 6 bases from V and 4 from J; bases not matched to a gene: 5.

V is TRBV7-2 and J is TRBJ2-7; D tentatively fits TRBD1 or TRBD2 (7 bases each). Germline loops: CDR1 SGHTA, CDR2 FQGNSA. The CDR3 runs 15 residues. The V end lost 4 bases, the J end lost 4 bases, and 17 bases lay between the germline ends. CDR3 amino acids: CASSSSGGGLYEQYF. The DNA for the CDR3 is TGTGCCAGCAGCTCCTCAGGGGGGGGCTTATACGAGCAGTACTTC.

V gene TRBV4-2 combines with J gene TRBJ1-1; maybe TRBD1 (6 bases). The CDR3 covers 13 residues. V was pared by 4 bases and J by 3 bases, with 9 bases between. Germline loops: CDR1 LGHNA, CDR2 YNFKEQ. The CDR3 DNA is TGTGCCAGCAGCCCCAGGGGTGACACTGAAGCTTTCTTT. It yields the protein CASSPRGDTEAFF.

The chain has TRBV19 and TRBJ2-7, with 9 nucleotides matching TRBD1. This CDR3 is built from 13 residues. Germline V gene sequence: CDR1 LNHDA, CDR2 SQIVND (reference sequence). With 5 bases clipped from V and 5 bases from J, the junction kept 4 bases outside the gene matches. The CDR3 DNA sequence: TGTGCCAGTAGTGCACAGGGGGCCCACGAGCAGTACTTC. Its protein product is CASSAQGAHEQYF. The entire variable domain, with the rest obtained from reference TRBV19 and TRBJ2-7, is as follows: DGGITQSPKYLFRKEGQNVTLSCEQNLNHDAMYWYRQDPGQGLRLIYYSQIVNDFQKGDIAEGYSVSREKKESFPLTVTSAQKNPTAFYLCASSAQGAHEQYFGPGTRLTVT.

The chain uses TRBV29-1 and TRBJ2-3, with 9 positions matching TRBD2. V shed 5 bases, J shed 1 base, and the junction held 1 base outside the gene matches. The CDR3 length is 13 residues. Looked up from germline, CDR1 is SQVTM and CDR2 is ANQGSEA. CDR3 nucleotides: TGCAGCGTTCGGACTAGCGGCACAGATACGCAGTATTTT. This encodes CSVRTSGTDTQYF.

A note on this clone: A read error may account for a junction end that differs from germline. This chain uses TRBV5-5 with TRBJ2-7; TRBD1 might be the D (6 bases). Germline V gives CDR1 SGHKS, CDR2 YYEKEE (reference sequence). The CDR3 has 11 residues. The CDR3 nucleotides are TGTGCCAGCAGCTTCGCAGGGGAAGATTCCTTC. This sequence encodes CASSFAGEDSF.

The rearrangement joins TRBV5-5 to TRBJ2-2, with TRBD2 identical over 13 bases. This CDR3 is built from 18 residues. V gave up 0 bases and J gave up 4 bases; unmatched junction bases: 6. CDR1 and CDR2 (germline): SGHKS, YYEKEE (reference sequence). The CDR3 protein is CASSLADTSGRATGELFF. In DNA, the CDR3 is TGTGCCAGCAGCTTGGCAGATACTAGCGGGAGGGCCACCGGGGAGCTGTTTTTT. Looking up the rest from reference TRBV5-5 and TRBJ2-2 gives the full variable domain: DAGVTQSPTHLIKTRGQQVTLRCSPISGHKSVSWYQQVLGQGPQFIFQYYEKEERGRGNFPDRFSARQFPNYSSELNVNALLLGDSALYLCASSLADTSGRATGELFFGEGSRLTVL.

CDR3: CASSPGRGTGELFF. In DNA form, the CDR3 reads TGTGCCAGCAGCCCAGGGCGTGGGACCGGGGAGCTGTTTTTT. The chain combines TRBV11-3 with TRBJ2-2; possible D gene TRBD1, 5 bases. The ends were cut back, 5 bases at V and 5 bases at J, with 12 bases in the middle. The germline CDR1 and CDR2 sequences are SGHNT and YENEEA. CDR3 length: 14 residues.

The gene calls are TRBV5-1 and TRBJ1-4; weak D call: TRBD1 (6 bases). Germline values: CDR1 SGHRS, CDR2 YFSETQ. The CDR3 has 16 residues. Between the trimmed V and J ends, which lost 0 bases and 4 bases, there was a span of 13 bases. CDR3 loop: CASSLGRRDNNEKLFF. In DNA, the CDR3 is TGCGCCAGCAGCTTGGGGAGGCGGGACAATAATGAAAAACTGTTTTTT.

The chain uses TRBV27 and TRBJ1-6; TRBD1 matches at 8 bases. V lost 3 bases, J lost 13 bases, and 8 bases stayed unmatched. Germline lookup yields CDR1 MNHEY and CDR2 SMNVEV (reference sequence). The CDR3 consists of 14 residues. CDR3 sequence: CASSFRQGNFPLHF. CDR3 DNA sequence: TGTGCCAGCAGTTTCAGACAGGGGAATTTCCCCCTCCACTTT.

The chain uses TRBV4-2 and TRBJ1-1; D is undetermined. CDR3 length equals 14 residues. V was shortened by 3 bases and J by 5 bases, with 13 bases between the two germline ends. CDR1 and CDR2 (germline): LGHNA, YNFKEQ. CDR3 sequence reads: CASSQEVAGTEAFF. Here the CDR3 DNA reads TGTGCCAGCAGCCAGGAGGTAGCGGGGACTGAAGCTTTCTTT.

The chain employs TRBV4-2 and TRBJ2-1; 10 bases map to TRBD2. The germline CDR1 and CDR2 sequences are LGHNA and YNFKEQ. The V segment lost 2 bases and the J segment 5 bases; nucleotides outside the gene matches: 3. This CDR3 has 15 amino acids. The CDR3 reads CASSQTSGEHNEQFF. The CDR3 DNA reads as TGTGCCAGCAGCCAAACTAGCGGGGAACACAATGAGCAGTTCTTC.

The chain joins TRBV6-5 to TRBJ2-3, with D maybe TRBD2 (6 bases). Germline V gene lookup returns CDR1 MNHEY and CDR2 SVGAGI. The CDR3 runs to 14 residues. Trimming cost V 5 bases and J 1 base, with 10 bases left between them. The CDR3 DNA reads TGTGCCAGCAGTAGCGGGCTGGGCACAGATACGCAGTATTTT. Protein sequence: CASSSGLGTDTQYF.

Of note for this clone: Other DNA sequences from this sample encode an identical CDR3 as well. The chain has TRBV5-1 and TRBJ2-5, with D unresolved. Germline assignment: CDR1 SGHRS and CDR2 YFSETQ. The CDR3 runs to 13 residues. V shed 0 bases and J shed 2 bases, with 5 bases lying between them. The CDR3 DNA follows: TGCGCCAGCAGCTTGGGTCAGCAAGAGACCCAGTACTTC. Encoded protein: CASSLGQQETQYF. Complete variable domain (other parts from reference TRBV5-1 and TRBJ2-5): KAGVTQTPRYLIKTRGQQVTLSCSPISGHRSVSWYQQTPGQGLQFLFEYFSETQRNKGNFPGRFSGRQFSNSRSEMNVSTLELGDSALYLCASSLGQQETQYFGPGTRLLVL.

CDR3 residues: CASSFQGGGTDTQYF. CDR3 bases: TGTGCCAGCAGCTTCCAGGGTGGGGGCACAGATACGCAGTATTTT. The rearrangement links TRBV5-8 to TRBJ2-3; D is perhaps TRBD1 (5 bases). The CDR3 extends over 15 amino acids. The V end was cut by 2 bases, the J end by 1 base, with 11 bases between. The germline V gene has CDR1 SGHTS and CDR2 YDEGEE. The full variable domain, in which reference TRBV5-8 and TRBJ2-3 provide the parts outside the CDR3, is EAGVTQSPTHLIKTRGQQATLRCSPISGHTSVYWYQQALGLGLQFLLWYDEGEERNRGNFPPRFSGRQFPNYSSELNVNALELEDSALYLCASSFQGGGTDTQYFGPGTRLTVL.

The chain employs TRBV27 and TRBJ1-1; no definite D call. CDR3 length: 14 amino acids. V lost 2 bases, J lost 5 bases, and 12 bases lay in between. Per the germline V gene, CDR1 is MNHEY and CDR2 is SMNVEV (reference sequence). Here the CDR3 DNA reads TGTGCCAGCAGTTTAAGCCATCTGGGGACTGAAGCTTTCTTT. As protein: CASSLSHLGTEAFF.

The V gene is TRBV19, the J gene TRBJ1-5, with TRBD1 matching over 7 bases. Germline CDR1 LNHDA, CDR2 SQIVND (reference sequence). With 3 bases clipped from V and 10 bases from J, the junction kept 3 bases outside the gene matches. This CDR3 is built from 12 residues. This CDR3 reads CASSMRDRPQHF. CDR3 bases: TGTGCCAGTAGTATGAGGGACAGACCCCAGCATTTT.

The J gene is TRBJ1-3, the V gene TRBV9; D might be TRBD1 (6 bases). Germline values: CDR1 SGDLS, CDR2 YYNGEE. The CDR3 runs to 16 residues. V was cut by 4 bases and J by 0 bases, with 14 bases left in between. DNA for the CDR3: TGTGCCAGCAGCCCCCGTTGGGGGCCCTCTGGAAACACCATATATTTT. Protein product: CASSPRWGPSGNTIYF.

This rearrangement joins TRBV3-1 (or the pseudogene TRBV3-2) to TRBJ1-4; 7 bases line up with TRBD1. CDR1 is LGHDT, CDR2 YNNKEL, per germline (reference sequence). Trimming cost V 4 bases and J 8 bases; bases outside gene matches: 10. The CDR3 runs to 15 residues. CDR3 amino acids: CASSPAEGAGEKLFF. The DNA of the CDR3 is TGTGCCAGCAGCCCCGCGGAGGGGGCAGGGGAAAAACTGTTTTTT.